This T cell receptor beta chain is from a study of PD-L1 blockade in urothelial cancer. Study details: Patients with male sex and bladder-origin urothelial cancer accounted for about 85% of the roughly 29 enrolled. The study recovered a median of 141,255 T cells per blood sample.

Time point described: peripheral blood 6 weeks after treatment start. Urothelial carcinoma in patients was locally advanced or metastatic. The CDR3 totals 15 residues. V was pared by 0 bases and J by 7 bases, with 10 bases between. Repertoires were generated with immunoSEQ multiplex PCR, while TCRdb's copy carries only in-frame clones and drops some. Of 45,000 to 55,000 clones in the sample, 75% to 90% were seen once. This TCR derives from a man between 60 and 75 years old with urothelial cancer. The chain is built from TRBV23-1 and TRBJ1-6; maybe TRBD1 (5 bases). TRBV23-1 carries the ORF label, with uncertain function. Sequences were derived from PBMCs, sampled around atezolizumab (anti-PD-L1) treatment. CDR3 region: CASSQSVRTNSPLHF. CDR3 bases: TGCGCCAGCAGTCAATCGGTCAGGACAAATTCACCCCTCCACTTT.